Listed here are 15 T cell receptor beta chains from one sample, sequenced in a study of tumor-infiltrating lymphocytes in glioblastoma multiforme. Multiple V-beta primers and a C-beta primer amplified TCRB from RNA. TCRdb redid the calling of the multiplex PCR reads with MiXCR, one entry per CDR3 protein. The data show approximately 9,300 distinct CDR3 sequences, around 71% seen once. Sample: brain tumor tissue. These receptors came from a male donor with glioblastoma.

The chain is built from TRBV28 and TRBJ2-2; 8 bases fit TRBD2. Trimming cost V 2 bases and J 2 bases; bases outside gene matches: 16. The CDR3 covers 20 residues. The germline CDR1 and CDR2 sequences are MDHEN and SYDVKM. The CDR3 reads CASSLNQGRRLATNTGELFF. Written as DNA, the CDR3 is TGTGCCAGCAGTTTAAATCAAGGCAGAAGACTAGCGACTAACACCGGGGAGCTGTTTTTT.

The CDR3 reads CGVGNEQFF. CDR3 nucleotides: TGCGGTGTCGGTAATGAGCAGTTCTTC. V usage is TRBV20-1 and J usage is TRBJ2-1; D is undetermined. Germline CDR1 and CDR2: DFQATT and SNEGSKA (reference sequence). This CDR3 region has 9 residues.

This clonotype was detected ten times or more. The chain combines TRBV7-9 with TRBJ1-1; unclear D gene. There are 20 residues in the CDR3. CDR1 is SEHNR, CDR2 FQNEAQ, per germline (reference sequence). V gave up 1 base and J gave up 3 bases, with 27 bases separating them. CDR3 sequence (DNA): TGTGCCAGCAGCTTAGGCGGGTTTAGGGAGGTCCCATCGGGCGACACTGAAGCTTTCTTT. This translates into CASSLGGFREVPSGDTEAFF.

With respect to this clonotype: A much bigger clone sits one base away, suggesting this may be a read error. The J gene is TRBJ2-3, the V gene TRBV7-2, with D tentatively TRBD1 or TRBD2 (6 bases each). This CDR3 is 16 amino acids long. Germline values: CDR1 SGHTA, CDR2 FQGNSA. V gave up 4 bases and J gave up 8 bases, with 22 bases separating them. CDR3 amino acids: CASSSNREDEAGTQYF. The CDR3 bases are TGTGCCAGCAGCTCGAACAGGGAGGACGAAGCGGGTACGCAGTATTTT.

The gene calls are TRBV11-2 and TRBJ2-1, with 9 bases identical to TRBD1. The CDR3 is made up of 17 amino acids. CDR1 and CDR2 (germline): SGHAT, FQNNGV. The junction had 13 bases not matched to a gene; V was cut back by 6 bases and J by 4 bases. The CDR3 bases are TGTGCCAGCAGTTCCACCCCGGGACAGGGTATGTACAATGAGCAGTTCTTC. This gives the protein CASSSTPGQGMYNEQFF.

This clonotype came up a few times. The junction departs from germline at one end; a sequencing error may be responsible. The chain couples TRBV4-2 to TRBJ2-4; the match to TRBD2 covers 7 bases. There are 18 residues in the CDR3. CDR1 is LGHNA and CDR2 is YNFKEQ in the germline V gene. The CDR3 loop is CGSSQGAVDGTTKNIQYF. The CDR3 DNA is TGTGGCAGCAGCCAGGGAGCGGTTGACGGGACTACCAAAAACATTCAGTACTTC.

Worth noting for this clonotype: A much larger clone lies a single base off, so this may be a read error. The CDR3 DNA reads TGTGCCAACGTCAGTTGGAATTCACCCCTCCACTTT. Amino acid sequence: CANVSWNSPLHF. The rearrangement uses TRBV7-9 and TRBJ1-6, with D hard to call. This CDR3 has 12 residues. Trimming took 10 bases from V and 7 from J, leaving 11 bases between them. Per germline, CDR1 SEHNR and CDR2 FQNEAQ (reference sequence).

This chain joins TRBV4-2 and TRBJ2-1, with D perhaps matching TRBD2 (6 bases). V shed 1 base and J shed 6 bases, with 13 bases lying between them. Germline V gives CDR1 LGHNA, CDR2 YNFKEQ. This CDR3 is 15 amino acids long. The CDR3 loop reads CASSQGNSAGNEQFF. Here the CDR3 DNA reads TGTGCCAGCAGCCAAGGGAACTCAGCGGGCAATGAGCAGTTCTTC.

About this clonotype itself: One end of the junction is discordant with germline, which a read error may explain. V and J are TRBV29-1 and TRBJ1-6; possible D gene TRBD1, 6 bases. The CDR3 contains 13 residues. The germline CDR1 and CDR2 sequences are SQVTM and ANQGSEA. The CDR3 DNA is TGCAGCGTTGCCAGGGACAAAGAATCATCCCTCCGCTTT. Translated, it gives CSVARDKESSLRF.

The chain is built from TRBV20-1 and TRBJ2-7, with D possibly being TRBD1 (5 bases). In germline, CDR1 is DFQATT, CDR2 SNEGSKA (reference sequence). The CDR3 has 16 amino acids. The V end was cut by 2 bases, the J end by 6 bases, with 23 bases between. The CDR3 here is CSARLKQGALLGEQYF. The CDR3 nucleotides are TGCAGTGCTAGATTGAAACAAGGGGCTCTGCTGGGCGAGCAGTACTTC.

Concerning this clonotype: This may stem from a read error, because a much larger clone lies one nucleotide away. This rearrangement joins TRBV28 to TRBJ2-5, with 8 bases identical to TRBD1. Germline V gene lookup returns CDR1 MDHEN and CDR2 SYDVKM. J lost 5 bases, V lost 6 bases, and 5 bases had no gene match. This CDR3 is built from 13 residues. CDR3 amino acids: CASSPGQAETQYF. The CDR3 region has the DNA TGTGCCAGCAGCCCGGGACAGGCGGAGACCCAGTACTTC. Full variable domain (missing parts from reference TRBV28 and TRBJ2-5): DVKVTQSSRYLVKRTGEKVFLECVQDMDHENMFWYRQDPGLGLRLIYFSYDVKMKEKGDIPEGYSVSREKKERFSLILESASTNQTSMYLCASSPGQAETQYFGPGTRLLVL.

On this clonotype itself: A junction end diverges from the germline sequence, so it may reflect a read error. The chain links TRBV20-1 to TRBJ2-3, with 7 positions matching TRBD2. CDR1 is DFQATT and CDR2 is SNEGSKA in the germline V gene (reference sequence). The CDR3 spans 15 residues. The CDR3: CSANRGRGLADTHYF. The CDR3 DNA is TGCAGTGCTAATAGAGGGAGGGGATTAGCAGATACGCACTATTTT.

This clonotype was counted many times. This sequence may be a read error, since a much larger clone differs from it by one base. Without the conserved terminal phenylalanine or tryptophan, this CDR3 likely stems from a read error. The chain carries TRBV20-1 and TRBJ2-1, with D perhaps given as TRBD1 or TRBD2 (6 bases each). CDR3 length: 14 amino acids. The germline gives CDR1 DFQATT, CDR2 SNEGSKA (reference sequence). V lost 2 bases to trimming and J lost 6 bases, with 14 bases between them. This chain's CDR3 is CSARSGAGVNEQFV. DNA of the CDR3: TGCAGTGCTAGATCGGGAGCAGGGGTCAATGAGCAGTTCGTC.

About this clonotype itself: This may arise from a read error, as a much more abundant clone is one base away. Given the absence of the conserved phenylalanine or tryptophan at the CDR3 end, a read error is likely. This chain links TRBV24-1 with TRBJ1-5; possible D gene TRBD1, 6 bases. V lost 5 bases to trimming and J lost 5 bases, with 12 bases between them. This CDR3 comprises 14 residues. CDR1 and CDR2 (germline): KGHDR, SFDVKD. The CDR3 reads CATSGQEIDQPQHS. Here the CDR3 DNA reads TGTGCCACCAGTGGACAGGAGATCGATCAGCCCCAGCATTCT.

Concerning this clonotype itself: The conserved phenylalanine or tryptophan normally closing the CDR3 is absent here, so this likely arose from a read error. The chain joins TRBV29-1 to TRBJ2-1, with 7 positions matching TRBD1. Germline lookup yields CDR1 SQVTM and CDR2 ANQGSEA. This CDR3 is built from 14 residues. J lost 6 bases, V lost 4 bases, and 9 bases had no gene match. The CDR3 DNA is TGCAGCGTTGGGGGGCGTCAGGGGGTCAATGAGCAGTTCCTC. Protein product: CSVGGRQGVNEQFL.